The 9 T cell receptor beta chains reported below all come from one sample, sequenced in a study of blood T cell repertoires in COVID-19. Assay used: immunoSEQ multiplex PCR; TCRdb lists only in-frame clones, some missing. The sample includes roughly 280,000 clones, roughly 83% seen only once; the top ten take 3.5% to 5.5%. The sample was peripheral blood. Every receptor here comes from a man aged 60 to 69 who had recovered from COVID-19.

This chain links TRBV27 with TRBJ2-3, with D possibly TRBD2 on 6 matching bases. Germline V gene sequence: CDR1 MNHEY, CDR2 SMNVEV (reference sequence). V shed 6 bases and J shed 4 bases, with 17 bases lying between them. The CDR3 loop spans 15 amino acids. Here the CDR3 reads CASSQYGRGADTQYF. In DNA form, the CDR3 reads TGTGCCAGCAGCCAATACGGGAGAGGCGCAGATACGCAGTATTTT.

The chain links TRBV5-6 to TRBJ1-2; D is perhaps TRBD1 (5 bases). The V end was cut by 2 bases, the J end by 1 base, with 18 bases between. The CDR3 sequence is 17 residues long. Germline V gives CDR1 SGHDT, CDR2 YYEEEE. The CDR3 protein is CASSFGAAGSLNYGYTF. The CDR3 DNA reads as TGTGCCAGCAGCTTTGGGGCTGCAGGCAGCCTTAACTATGGCTACACCTTC.

The V gene is TRBV12-5, the J gene TRBJ2-1; 15 positions agree with TRBD2. Germline CDR1 is LGHNT and CDR2 is FRNRAP. The CDR3 has 13 residues. V dropped 8 bases and J dropped 12; count of bases not matched to a gene: 5. Here the CDR3 DNA reads TGTGCTAGTAAGGGACTAGCGGGAGGAGGGCAGTTCTTC. Translated, it gives CASKGLAGGGQFF.

The chain uses TRBV3-1 (or the pseudogene TRBV3-2) and TRBJ2-1; TRBD2 is a possible D gene (6 bases). CDR3 length: 15 amino acids. Germline V CDR1 and CDR2: LGHDT, YNNKEL (reference sequence). V gave up 0 bases and J gave up 5 bases, with 11 bases separating them. The CDR3 nucleotides read TGTGCCAGCAGCCAAGACGGACTATCAAACAATGAGCAGTTCTTC. Translation gives CASSQDGLSNNEQFF.

On this clone: The junction does not match germline at one end; this may be a read error. The rearrangement joins TRBV6-5 to TRBJ2-7; 12 bases map to TRBD2. CDR1 is MNHEY and CDR2 is SVGAGI in the germline V gene. CDR3 size: 15 residues. This CDR3 is CASTKTSGSSHEQYF. CDR3 coding DNA: TGTGCCAGCACCAAGACTAGCGGGAGCTCCCACGAGCAGTACTTC.

The chain couples TRBV6-5 to TRBJ2-4; 12 bases align to TRBD2. V lost 7 bases to trimming and J lost 7 bases; unmatched junction nucleotides: 5. CDR3 length: 14 amino acids. The germline CDR1 and CDR2 sequences are MNHEY and SVGAGI. The DNA of the CDR3 is TGTGCCAGCAACCTAGCGGGAGGGCCGAACATTCAGTACTTC. It codes for CASNLAGGPNIQYF.

The V gene is TRBV3-1 (or the pseudogene TRBV3-2), the J gene TRBJ1-1; TRBD1 agrees at 7 bases. J lost 10 bases, V lost 3 bases, and 8 bases had no gene match. The germline gives CDR1 LGHDT, CDR2 YNNKEL (reference sequence). The CDR3 has 13 residues. CDR3 protein: CASSQAGNRGAFF. The CDR3 DNA sequence: TGTGCCAGCAGCCAGGCCGGGAACAGGGGAGCTTTCTTT.

The V gene is TRBV25-1, the J gene TRBJ1-1; tentatively, D is TRBD1 (6 bases). CDR1 and CDR2 (germline): MGHDK, SYGVNS. The CDR3 spans 13 residues. Trimming took 11 bases from V and 14 from J, leaving 27 bases between them. As DNA, the CDR3 is TGTGCCGCCTCGGGAGGAAGGGGGAACCCCAGCTTCTTT. This translates into CAASGGRGNPSFF.

The chain combines TRBV5-1 with TRBJ1-1, with TRBD1 matching over 9 bases. The V and J ends lost 4 bases and 1 base, in that order; junction bases with no gene match: 8. The CDR3 extends over 16 amino acids. CDR1 and CDR2 from the germline V gene are SGHRS and YFSETQ. The CDR3 here is CASSRQTGQGNTEAFF. CDR3 nucleotides: TGCGCCAGCAGCCGCCAAACGGGACAGGGGAACACTGAAGCTTTCTTT.